A single sample is the source of the 8 T cell receptor beta chains below, sequenced in a study of blood T cell repertoires in COVID-19. Using immunoSEQ multiplex PCR, the repertoire was profiled, and TCRdb retains in-frame clones only, with some absent. This table has tens of thousands of clones, 87% appearing once. Sequencing was done on a sample of peripheral blood. Receptors originate from a human donor in a cohort sampled during active COVID-19.

CDR3 protein: CASSEGLAGLGEQFF. CDR3 nucleotide sequence: TGTGCCAGCAGTGAAGGGCTAGCCGGATTGGGGGAGCAGTTCTTC. The chain uses TRBV2 and TRBJ2-1, with D possibly being TRBD2 (5 bases). The CDR3 loop spans 15 amino acids. Trimming removed 1 base at V and 10 bases at J, with 17 bases between. Germline V gives CDR1 SNHLY, CDR2 FYNNEI.

The chain joins TRBV7-9 to TRBJ2-7; 11 bases line up with TRBD2. Germline V lookup: CDR1 SEHNR, CDR2 FQNEAQ (reference sequence). CDR3 size: 14 residues. V lost 1 base and J lost 7; bases outside the gene matches: 3. DNA of the CDR3: TGTGCCAGCAGCTTAGGCCGGACTAGCGGGGAGCAGTACTTC. It codes for CASSLGRTSGEQYF.

The rearrangement joins TRBV3-1 (or the pseudogene TRBV3-2) to TRBJ2-7; 10 bases are shared with TRBD2. V trimming: 3 bases; J trimming: 3 bases; junction bases outside the gene matches: 5. CDR1 is LGHDT and CDR2 is YNNKEL in the germline V gene (reference sequence). The CDR3 is 15 amino acids. The CDR3 sequence: CASSQTGLADYEQYF. In nucleotides, the CDR3 is TGTGCCAGCAGCCAGACCGGACTAGCGGACTACGAGCAGTACTTC.

J is TRBJ2-2 and V is TRBV15, with 9 bases that match TRBD2. The CDR3 runs to 16 residues. CDR1 and CDR2 (germline): LNHNV, YYDKDF (reference sequence). The trim removed 1 base at V and 4 bases at J, leaving 4 bases unmatched. As DNA, the CDR3 is TGTGCCACCAGCAGAGGGCGGGGGGGTTTCACCGGGGAGCTGTTTTTT. Residues: CATSRGRGGFTGELFF.

The J gene is TRBJ2-7, the V gene TRBV5-4; 12 bases are shared with TRBD2. This CDR3 comprises 18 residues. V was clipped by 4 bases and J by 12 bases; unmatched bases: 23. Per germline, CDR1 SGHNT and CDR2 YYREEE (reference sequence). The CDR3 DNA reads as TGTGCCAGCAGCCCAACACCCGGAGGCAGCGGGACTAGCGGGCCGCTGTACTTC. Its translation is CASSPTPGGSGTSGPLYF. The full variable domain, completed using reference TRBV5-4 and TRBJ2-7, is ETGVTQSPTHLIKTRGQQVTLRCSSQSGHNTVSWYQQALGQGPQFIFQYYREEENGRGNFPPRFSGLQFPNYSSELNVNALELDDSALYLCASSPTPGGSGTSGPLYFGPGTRLTVT.

V usage is TRBV7-9 and J usage is TRBJ2-5, with TRBD2 matching over 7 bases. The ends lost 0 bases at V and 4 bases at J; junction bases unmatched: 5. The length of the CDR3 is 15 residues. Germline values: CDR1 SEHNR, CDR2 FQNEAQ (reference sequence). CDR3 DNA: TGTGCCAGCAGCTTAGCGGGAGGGCTCCGAGAGACCCAGTACTTC. Its translation: CASSLAGGLRETQYF.

The V call is TRBV7-2, the J call TRBJ2-3; D might be TRBD2 (6 bases). There are 14 residues in the CDR3. Trimming took off 1 base at V and 4 bases at J, with 9 bases between the two ends. CDR1 SGHTA and CDR2 FQGNSA come from the germline V gene. The CDR3 loop reads CASSLGEVADTQYF. CDR3 in DNA: TGTGCCAGCAGCTTAGGGGAGGTAGCAGATACGCAGTATTTT.

Only one count was recorded for this clone. The gene calls are TRBV3-1 (or the pseudogene TRBV3-2) and TRBJ2-4; 8 bases are shared with TRBD1. Trimming removed 3 bases from V and 6 bases from J; junction bases left unmatched: 1. CDR3 length equals 13 residues. The germline V gene has CDR1 LGHDT and CDR2 YNNKEL (reference sequence). This CDR3 reads CASSQTGVNIQYF. The CDR3 DNA reads as TGTGCCAGCAGCCAGACAGGGGTAAACATTCAGTACTTC.